Given below is one TCR beta chain in context. Its antigen remains undetermined. No much larger clonotype is one base removed from it; base qualities were not supplied. In the prospective study, participants were about 18 to 100 years old, resided in about two dozen geographic areas of the United States, and were enrolled through a virtual design. To assign participants to cohorts, the prospective study relied on clinical history that participants themselves reported in a screening survey and a study questionnaire. In the prospective study, mobile phlebotomists collected whole blood, serum and a nasopharyngeal or oropharyngeal swab from each participant. Over an approximately 2-month period, participants in the prospective study had the option of providing additional blood draws and questionnaires. Blood samples from the prospective study were shipped frozen or at room temperature prior to DNA extraction.

TCRbeta CDR3 regions were amplified from genomic DNA using the immunoSEQ Assay, a bias-controlled multiplex PCR. The study's own analysis went as follows. Nucleated cell counts per sample were estimated from amplification of reference gene primers within the assay. To quantify the absolute abundance of each unique TCRbeta CDR3 rearrangement, sequence reads were collapsed and filtered. Productive Simpson clonality was computed per sample as the square root of Simpson's diversity index over productive rearrangements. Here the immuneACCESS table is served through TCRdb, limited to in-frame sequences with V and J called. Missing clones are a known gap in these copies; in checked studies unresolved V genes cover under half, and the rest lacks a known reason. D and trimming were read from the DNA, whereas the V and J calls and clone size are those reported in that table. The sample contains a few hundred thousand clones, 65% to 90% of them found a single time. The leading ten clones occupy about 4.2% of the sample.

This record comes from a study of blood T cell repertoires in COVID-19 (dated by TCRdb to 2019 to 2021). Study-wide context: Samples covering the acute and convalescent phases of COVID-19 were provided by collaborators in the United States, Italy and Spain. The prospective study material was composed of cDNA or gDNA derived from T cells, B-cell-depleted T cells, or PBMCs. The dataset comprised deeply sampled blood TCRbeta repertoires from subjects exposed to, actively infected with, or recovered from COVID-19. The repertoires were made available in a free public database intended to serve as a resource for research on the immune response to SARS-CoV-2. The samples were drawn from two sources: the first 160 participants of the ongoing ImmuneRACE study, and over 1,000 subjects contributed by 6 global collaborators. Sample metadata almost always included a de-identified subject ID, COVID-19 status, age in years and sex. Where HLA class I and class II types were available, the types were taken from metadata supplied by the sample provider, not from assay-based typing.

The study at large found these results: Clinical and demographic metadata were provided uncurated, with the amount varying by source and participant.

The CDR3 measures 15 amino acids from cysteine to phenylalanine. The retained sequence is limited to the CDR3, 45 bases, with the frame set at the first base. Ends trimmed: V by 5 bases, J by 3 bases; bases unmatched to a gene: 6. Taken from the germline V gene, the CDR1 and CDR2 loops are SGHRS and YFSETQ. The chain is encoded by TRBV5-1 joined to TRBJ1-4, with 8 middle bases fitting TRBD1. The TCR comes from a woman aged 35 to 49 with acute COVID-19. Sequenced material: PBMCs or T cells enriched from blood (not recorded which). The CDR3 region has the sequence CASSFQGAANEKLFF. The DNA sequence is as follows: TGCGCCAGCAGTTTCCAGGGGGCGGCTAATGAAAAACTGTTTTTT.